What follows are 25 T cell receptor beta chains derived from one specimen sequenced in a study of cytomegalovirus exposure and HLA in healthy donors. Primers included in the PCR were 60 Vbeta and 13 Jbeta primers. Sequencing was performed with immunoSEQ multiplex PCR; in TCRdb, only in-frame clones are kept and a portion is missing. The table includes roughly 140,000 clones, roughly 80% detected once. The sequenced material came from PBMCs. These receptors all come from a man aged 35-49 years in good health and CMV-seronegative.

The chain couples TRBV19 to TRBJ2-1; D may be TRBD1 (6 bases). The germline V and J ends were trimmed by 4 bases and 3 bases, with 10 bases remaining between them. Looked up from germline, CDR1 is LNHDA and CDR2 is SQIVND (reference sequence). This CDR3 contains 14 residues. The CDR3 sequence is CASSKRDNYNEQFF. The CDR3 DNA sequence: TGTGCCAGTAGTAAACGGGACAACTACAATGAGCAGTTCTTC.

V gene TRBV18 combines with J gene TRBJ2-4; the D is unclear. The CDR3 spans 14 residues. Trimming took off 3 bases at V and 11 bases at J, with 17 bases between the two ends. CDR1 and CDR2 (germline): KGHSH, LQKENI. The CDR3 bases are TGTGCCAGCTCACCCGCGGCTGGAGTATCCGTTCAGTACTTC. It encodes CASSPAAGVSVQYF.

Written as DNA, the CDR3 is TGTGCCAGCAGCTTGGGAAGCGGGATCTCCTACGAGCAGTACTTC. This gives the protein CASSLGSGISYEQYF. The V call is TRBV5-4, the J call TRBJ2-7; 7 bases fit TRBD2. The CDR3 runs to 15 residues. The germline V gene has CDR1 SGHNT and CDR2 YYREEE (reference sequence). J was trimmed by 0 bases and V by 0 bases; bases with no gene match: 3. Drawing the rest from reference TRBV5-4 and TRBJ2-7, the complete variable domain is ETGVTQSPTHLIKTRGQQVTLRCSSQSGHNTVSWYQQALGQGPQFIFQYYREEENGRGNFPPRFSGLQFPNYSSELNVNALELDDSALYLCASSLGSGISYEQYFGPGTRLTVT.

The sample holds one count of this clone. The CDR3 DNA follows: TGCGCCAGCAGCCCGGACAGTATTGGTAATTCACCCCTCCACTTT. Its translation is CASSPDSIGNSPLHF. The rearrangement uses TRBV5-1 and TRBJ1-6; a possible D gene is TRBD1 (6 bases). CDR3 length: 15 residues. Trimming removed 4 bases at V and 6 bases at J, with 14 bases between. The germline gives CDR1 SGHRS, CDR2 YFSETQ. Combining the CDR3 with reference TRBV5-1 and TRBJ1-6 gives the whole variable domain KAGVTQTPRYLIKTRGQQVTLSCSPISGHRSVSWYQQTPGQGLQFLFEYFSETQRNKGNFPGRFSGRQFSNSRSEMNVSTLELGDSALYLCASSPDSIGNSPLHFGNGTRLTVT.

The chain employs TRBV5-1 and TRBJ1-1; D ambiguous. The CDR3 consists of 13 residues. The germline gives CDR1 SGHRS, CDR2 YFSETQ. V was clipped by 3 bases and J by 0 bases, with 6 bases between them. For the CDR3, the DNA is TGCGCCAGCAGCTCGGGTATGAACACTGAAGCTTTCTTT. This encodes CASSSGMNTEAFF. The entire variable domain, with the rest obtained from reference TRBV5-1 and TRBJ1-1, is as follows: KAGVTQTPRYLIKTRGQQVTLSCSPISGHRSVSWYQQTPGQGLQFLFEYFSETQRNKGNFPGRFSGRQFSNSRSEMNVSTLELGDSALYLCASSSGMNTEAFFGQGTRLTVV.

This chain connects TRBV19 to TRBJ1-5, with D unresolved. CDR3 length: 14 amino acids. Germline loops: CDR1 LNHDA, CDR2 SQIVND (reference sequence). Trimming shortened V by 7 bases and J by 1 base, and 11 bases separated the two germline ends. The DNA for the CDR3 is TGTGCCAGTAATGAACAGACAAGCAATCAGCCCCAGCATTTT. It is translated as CASNEQTSNQPQHF.

With regard to this clone: Other DNA sequences in the same sample also yield this CDR3. The chain links TRBV27 to TRBJ1-5; D not certain. The germline CDR1 and CDR2 sequences are MNHEY and SMNVEV (reference sequence). This CDR3 spans 14 amino acids. V was trimmed by 2 bases and J by 1 base, leaving 6 bases between them. The CDR3 bases are TGTGCCAGCAGTTTAGGAGGGAGCAATCAGCCCCAGCATTTT. Translating gives CASSLGGSNQPQHF.

The chain joins TRBV7-3 to TRBJ2-1; 15 bases agree with TRBD2. CDR1 and CDR2 (germline): SGHTA, FQGTGA. The trim removed 2 bases at V and 6 bases at J, leaving 8 bases unmatched. CDR3 length: 18 residues. CDR3 loop: CASSLRPGTSGGLNEQFF. The CDR3 nucleotides are TGTGCCAGCAGCTTACGTCCCGGGACTAGCGGGGGGCTCAATGAGCAGTTCTTC.

This clone came up a few times. V usage is TRBV10-3 and J usage is TRBJ1-2; TRBD1 agrees at 9 bases. After removal of 6 bases from V and 3 bases from J, the junction contained 5 bases not matched to a gene. The germline gives CDR1 ENHRY, CDR2 SYGVKD. The CDR3 contains 14 residues. In DNA, the CDR3 is TGTGCCATCAGACCTACAGGGGGCGACTATGGCTACACCTTC. Amino acid sequence: CAIRPTGGDYGYTF.

The CDR3 sequence is CASSDRLRTDTQYF. The DNA of the CDR3 is TGCGCCAGCAGTGACAGGCTTCGCACAGATACGCAGTATTTT. This chain uses TRBV10-1 with TRBJ2-3; D not resolved. V was cut by 3 bases and J by 1 base, with 8 bases left in between. Germline V gene data show CDR1 as WNHNN and CDR2 as SYGVQD (reference sequence). This CDR3 has 14 residues.

V and J are TRBV7-2 and TRBJ2-1; D ambiguous. Germline CDR1 SGHTA, CDR2 FQGNSA. The CDR3 loop spans 13 amino acids. Trimming shortened V by 0 bases and J by 6 bases, and 6 bases separated the two germline ends. CDR3: CASSLAPSNEQFF. The CDR3 region has the DNA TGTGCCAGCAGCTTAGCTCCTAGCAATGAGCAGTTCTTC.

This clone was counted a single time. The CDR3 protein is CATSLRDKTDTQYF. The DNA of the CDR3 is TGCGCCACCTCCCTCCGGGACAAAACAGATACGCAGTATTTT. V is TRBV5-1 and J is TRBJ2-3; perhaps TRBD1 as D (6 bases). Germline assignment: CDR1 SGHRS and CDR2 YFSETQ. With 9 bases removed from V and 3 bases from J, the gap between germline ends came to 17 bases. This CDR3 has 14 residues.

The chain combines TRBV19 with TRBJ1-4; D gene ambiguous. The V and J ends lost 5 bases and 0 bases respectively, with 13 bases between them. The length of the CDR3 is 16 residues. Germline-derived CDR1 and CDR2 are LNHDA and SQIVND (reference sequence). The CDR3 sequence is CASSPRTGTTNEKLFF. CDR3 nucleotide sequence: TGTGCCAGTAGTCCAAGGACGGGGACAACTAATGAAAAACTGTTTTTT.

This chain connects TRBV29-1 to TRBJ1-5; 7 bases fit TRBD1. J lost 1 base, V lost 4 bases, and 13 bases had no gene match. This CDR3 contains 17 residues. CDR1 and CDR2 (germline): SQVTM, ANQGSEA. CDR3: CSVVTGQGRGSNQPQHF. CDR3 coding DNA: TGCAGCGTTGTCACAGGGCAGGGCAGGGGGAGCAATCAGCCCCAGCATTTT. Complete variable domain (other parts from reference TRBV29-1 and TRBJ1-5): SAVISQKPSRDICQRGTSLTIQCQVDSQVTMMFWYRQQPGQSLTLIATANQGSEATYESGFVIDKFPISRPNLTFSTLTVSNMSPEDSSIYLCSVVTGQGRGSNQPQHFGDGTRLSIL.

CDR3 in DNA: TGCGCCAGCAGCTTGATGCAGGGGGGTGCGGAGACCCAGTACTTC. This gives the protein CASSLMQGGAETQYF. The rearrangement uses TRBV5-1 and TRBJ2-5, with a possible D match to TRBD1 (7 bases). The germline CDR1 and CDR2 sequences are SGHRS and YFSETQ. Between the trimmed V and J ends, which lost 1 base and 5 bases, there was a span of 15 bases. The length of the CDR3 is 15 residues.

V usage is TRBV5-1 and J usage is TRBJ1-5, with D tentatively TRBD1 (5 bases). The V gene lost 0 bases and the J gene lost 1 base, with 8 bases spanning the gap. This CDR3 has 15 amino acids. CDR1 SGHRS and CDR2 YFSETQ come from the germline V gene. The CDR3 DNA follows: TGCGCCAGCAGCTTGGCTGGGGGGAGCAATCAGCCCCAGCATTTT. As protein: CASSLAGGSNQPQHF.

The chain carries TRBV5-6 and TRBJ2-7; 7 nucleotides agree with TRBD2. With V trimmed by 2 bases and J by 0 bases, 5 bases remained unmatched. The CDR3 sequence is 15 residues long. Looked up from germline, CDR1 is SGHDT and CDR2 is YYEEEE. CDR3 DNA: TGTGCCAGCAGCTTCCGGGGGGTCAGCTCCTACGAGCAGTACTTC. Amino acids: CASSFRGVSSYEQYF.

The CDR3 reads CASRGGEQGVYGYTF. The CDR3 coding sequence is TGTGCCAGTCGAGGCGGTGAACAGGGAGTCTATGGCTACACCTTC. V is TRBV4-2 and J is TRBJ1-2, with a possible D match to TRBD1 (6 bases). CDR1 and CDR2 (germline): LGHNA, YNFKEQ. The V gene lost 9 bases and the J gene lost 4 bases, with 21 bases spanning the gap. The CDR3 totals 15 residues.

The J gene is TRBJ1-2, the V gene TRBV18; 9 positions match TRBD1. CDR3 size: 14 residues. The V segment lost 4 bases and the J segment 6 bases; nucleotides outside the gene matches: 6. The germline CDR1 and CDR2 sequences are KGHSH and LQKENI. This CDR3 is CASSQTGQGDGYTF. The CDR3 DNA is TGTGCCAGCTCACAGACGGGACAGGGTGATGGCTACACCTTC.

The V and J genes are TRBV9 and TRBJ2-1; weak D call: TRBD2 (7 bases). The length of the CDR3 is 14 residues. CDR1 is SGDLS and CDR2 is YYNGEE in the germline V gene. The germline V and J ends were trimmed by 7 bases and 5 bases, with 16 bases remaining between them. CDR3: CASSSGGLDNEQFF. The CDR3 nucleotides are TGTGCCAGCTCGTCGGGGGGCCTTGACAATGAGCAGTTCTTC. Full variable domain (rest looked up from reference TRBV9 and TRBJ2-1): DSGVTQTPKHLITATGQRVTLRCSPRSGDLSVYWYQQSLDQGLQFLIQYYNGEERAKGNILERFSAQQFPDLHSELNLSSLELGDSALYFCASSSGGLDNEQFFGPGTRLTVL.

This clone occurred once. V and J are TRBV4-3 and TRBJ1-2; TRBD1 aligns across 8 bases. The CDR3 is 13 amino acids. Germline V gene data show CDR1 as LGHNA and CDR2 as YSLEER. V was clipped by 8 bases and J by 8 bases; unmatched bases: 10. CDR3 residues: CASGTGASVGYTF. Here the CDR3 DNA reads TGCGCCAGCGGGACAGGTGCCTCAGTGGGCTACACCTTC.

CDR3 region: CASSSTTVSFYGYTF. CDR3 nucleotide sequence: TGTGCCAGCAGTTCCACCACGGTCTCTTTCTATGGCTACACCTTC. This rearrangement joins TRBV28 to TRBJ1-2; D gene ambiguous. The ends were cut back, 4 bases at V and 4 bases at J, with 16 bases in the middle. CDR1 is MDHEN and CDR2 is SYDVKM in the germline V gene. The CDR3 runs to 15 residues.

The J gene is TRBJ1-2, the V gene TRBV4-1, with TRBD1 identical over 11 bases. Unmatched junction bases numbered 8, after V lost 4 bases and J lost 7 bases. The CDR3 has 15 amino acids. Looked up from germline, CDR1 is MGHRA and CDR2 is YSYEKL. The CDR3 region is CASSLPGQGVSGYTF. The CDR3, as DNA: TGCGCCAGCAGCCTACCGGGACAGGGGGTCAGTGGCTACACCTTC.

V and J are TRBV18 and TRBJ2-7; no clear D. V lost 3 bases and J 4 bases, leaving 10 bases between the germline ends. The germline V gene has CDR1 KGHSH and CDR2 LQKENI. This CDR3 is built from 13 residues. CDR3 protein: CASSPLEDYEQYF. CDR3 nucleotide sequence: TGTGCCAGCTCACCGCTCGAGGATTACGAGCAGTACTTC.

DNA for the CDR3: TGTGCCAGTCGGGGGGCAACTAATGAAAAACTGTTTTTT. It codes for CASRGATNEKLFF. J is TRBJ1-4 and V is TRBV19; maybe TRBD1 (5 bases). Germline V gene lookup returns CDR1 LNHDA and CDR2 SQIVND (reference sequence). The length of the CDR3 is 13 residues. The V and J ends lost 8 bases and 0 bases respectively, with 7 bases between them.